Following are 3 T cell receptor beta chains from one sample sequenced in a study of cytotoxic CD8 clonotypes in ibrutinib-treated CLL. Sequencing used immunoSEQ multiplex PCR; TCRdb keeps in-frame clones, though not all of them. Here the sample spans about 300,000 clones, approximately 76% being singletons. Sequences were derived from PBMCs, sampled at disease progression, from a patient treated with ibrutinib. These receptors came from a human donor with chronic lymphocytic leukemia.

The rearrangement links TRBV6-5 to TRBJ2-3; D remains unclear. The germline V gene encodes CDR1 MNHEY and CDR2 SVGAGI. CDR3 length: 15 amino acids. Between the trimmed V and J ends, which lost 6 bases and 1 base, there was a span of 14 bases. The CDR3 DNA reads TGTGCCAGCAGCCCAAAGACAATAGGCACAGATACGCAGTATTTT. Protein product: CASSPKTIGTDTQYF.

The rearrangement joins TRBV29-1 to TRBJ2-1; D is possibly TRBD1 (12 bases). Germline CDR1 is SQVTM and CDR2 is ANQGSEA. V was cut by 4 bases and J by 4 bases, with 41 bases left in between. The CDR3 spans 23 residues. In DNA, the CDR3 is TGCAGCGTTGTGGGAGATGGGACAGGGGGCTTTGGACTAGCGGGTTCCTTTTACAATGAGCAGTTCTTC. Translation gives CSVVGDGTGGFGLAGSFYNEQFF.

V gene TRBV6-5 combines with J gene TRBJ2-7; either TRBD1 or TRBD2 may supply D (5 bases each). The V and J ends lost 5 bases and 2 bases respectively, with 16 bases between them. Germline V gene data show CDR1 as MNHEY and CDR2 as SVGAGI. The CDR3 extends over 15 amino acids. CDR3 coding DNA: TGTGCCAGCAGTCGCCCGGGACCTGCGCCCTACGAGCAGTACTTC. Encoded protein: CASSRPGPAPYEQYF.